The entry below describes one T cell receptor beta chain. The antigen it binds to is not known. No per-base quality is available; no much larger clone lies one base away. Library creation used the immunoSEQ multiplex PCR assay. For the multiplex PCR, a mixture combining 60 forward primers for TCR Vbeta segments and 13 reverse primers for TCR Jbeta segments was used. A multiplex PCR assay on genomic DNA amplified the CDR3 region of rearranged TCR beta genes. The amplified TCR beta libraries were sequenced on the Illumina HiSeq System as 87-base-pair reads. Regarding the original processing steps: A later analysis tallied roughly 76 million unique TCR beta chains across the 700 or so repertoires, and around 9.9 million of those chains were shared by two or more donors. Raw reads were error-corrected and collapsed into unique sequences with a nearest-neighbor algorithm that merged closely related sequences to remove PCR and sequencing errors. Alignment of CDR3 sequences to IMGT reference sequences was used to assign V, D and J gene segments. Each retained sequence needed at least a six-nucleotide match to both a V gene segment and a J gene segment. Rearrangements were classified as productive when the CDR3 lacked stop codons and remained in frame with V and J, and all other rearrangements were classified as non-productive. Following IMGT convention, CDR3 was defined as the stretch from the second conserved V-encoded cysteine up to the conserved J-encoded phenylalanine. The earlier analysis of some 600 of the donors excluded sequences that lacked an unambiguous match to a single V gene segment. In an earlier analysis of 587 of the donors, a V segment was called functional when productive rearrangements were above 56.7%, and segregating when the standard deviation between donors exceeded 5%. To diagnose cytomegalovirus status from the catalog of TCR beta chain sequences, a statistical classification framework was built. A later analysis assigned V and J genes by comparing TCR nucleotide sequences with IMGT/GENE-DB human TR gene sequences. The TCRdist pipeline was used in a later analysis to assign CDR3 sequences and most-parsimonious VDJ recombination scenarios. In a later analysis, every TCR beta chain was defined by the combination of its CDR3 amino acid sequence and its V-gene family, and reads without a unique V-gene family were dropped. To address suspected cross-contamination and a sequencing artifact, a later analysis removed roughly 580 highly shared, low-generation-probability nucleotide sequences. In a later analysis, a clonal expansion index was calculated for each public chain from normalized within-repertoire ranks of inferred template counts. A later analysis computed generation probabilities with a VDJ recombination model fitted to out-of-frame rearrangements, and checked the results against IGoR. In a later analysis, TCR-TCR, TCR-HLA and TCR-CMV co-occurrence was scored with hypergeometric tests, and a repertoire-size bias correction was applied to TCR pairs. False discovery rates were estimated in a later analysis by permuting HLA or CMV assignments 20 times. In a later analysis, co-occurring TCRs were grouped with DBSCAN, and TCRdist sequence similarity was added when clustering was performed within HLA-allele-positive subsets. Repertoires with fewer than 30,000 or more than 120,000 public chains were left out of co-occurrence clustering, as were a handful of repertoires with anomalous nucleotide sharing. In TCRdb, the immuneACCESS table is reduced to in-frame sequences with V and J assigned. These tables do not hold every clone; where another copy was compared, an unresolved V gene accounts for under half, and the others remain unexplained. The V and J calls and clone size are taken from that table; D and trimming were inferred from the DNA. Here the sample has about 150,000 clones; 70% to 80% occur a single time. The top ten clonotypes cover roughly 7.1% of the sample.

The cohort comprised around 690 healthy bone marrow donors. Cohort members were all nominally healthy when sampled, although unrecorded immune exposures were likely present. The donor tested CMV seropositive, placing the donor among the approximately 290 seropositive members of the cohort. Every donor gave a peripheral blood sample, and the peripheral blood mononuclear cells from that sample were used for TCR beta sequencing. The Qiagen DNeasy Blood Extraction Kit was used to extract genomic DNA from the blood cell samples. The sample belongs to a study of cytomegalovirus exposure and HLA in healthy donors (dated by TCRdb to about 2017). Looking at the study overall: An earlier analysis of a few hundred of the donors reported 276 Gb of sequence data and 95 million to 140 million unique TCR beta sequences obtained from roughly 170 million T cells. In an earlier analysis of 587 of the donors, high-throughput TCR beta sequencing was used to judge whether each TCR beta V gene segment behaved as functional or pseudogenic. In a later genetic analysis, genome-wide SNP genotypes for about three fifths of the roughly 670 donors were used, and that subset was treated as a discovery cohort. The study profiled the T cell repertoires of fewer than 850 subjects by immunosequencing and related them to cytomegalovirus serostatus. Donor age, sex, ethnicity and CMV serostatus were compiled together with the repertoire data. Among 398 genotyped donors of the cohort, an average of approximately 240,000 unique TCR beta nucleotide sequences were sequenced per donor, roughly 20% of them non-productive. Every discovery cohort repertoire had been produced on one sequencing platform. The study was designed to test whether signatures of past pathogen exposure could be identified by cataloging public T cell receptors. Rather than drawing on any new phenotypic data, the later analysis identified candidate immune exposures from TCR beta sequences and the way those sequences occurred across donors. The number of donors typed differed by locus, with roughly 620-630 for A, B, C, DRB1 and DQB1, around 520 for DQA1, 600 to 610 for DPA1, and 472 for DPB1. HLA typing covered class I and class II loci at four-digit resolution. To study patterns of TCR occurrence, a later analysis re-analyzed previously published TCR beta repertoires from 650 to 750 donors and added high-resolution HLA genotyping. An early release that covered some 630 HLA-typed donors contained 300 to 350 gigabases of sequencing data and around 85 million unique TCR sequences. Of the roughly 400 genotyped donors, about 80% fell in the genetic ancestry cluster associated with self-reported Caucasian donors. Four to six DR-DQ haplotypes were handled as single units for association and clustering, since linkage in the cohort was strong. The study combined high-throughput TCR immunosequencing, statistical association of individual TCRs with disease status, and machine learning to predict cytomegalovirus infection status. A separate validation cohort of roughly 110 different subjects was used in addition to the roughly 670-subject first cohort. Summary of the overall study and its limitations: In a later analysis, 16,951 TCR beta sequences were associated with specific HLA alleles at a false discovery rate of 0.05. An association between a missense DCLRE1C variant and V-gene and J-gene trimming of TCR beta chains was found in a later genetic analysis and replicated in an independent cohort. In a later analysis, HLA-associated TCR beta chains were found to be more clonally expanded and to have lower generation probabilities than equally common non-associated chains. Immune exposure information for the cohort was limited to CMV serostatus. According to a later genetic analysis, donors in an Asian-associated ancestry cluster had fewer N-insertions in productive TCRs than the approximately 630-donor mean. In a later analysis, most CMV-associated TCR beta chains were found to appear HLA-restricted, with HLA associations seemingly driven largely by CMV exposure. Several of the top co-occurrence clusters appeared to be linked to parvovirus B19, influenza, CMV and Epstein-Barr virus, according to a later analysis. Because counts were too low, approximately 15 rarely observed V segments, including chromosome 9 orphons, were excluded from the earlier analysis of around 590 of the donors. The sequencing pipeline was judged likely to have produced a cluster of highly shared sequence variants as a technical artifact. The classifier was reported to diagnose cytomegalovirus status with high specificity and sensitivity in both the original cohort and the validation cohort. According to a later analysis, TCR association rates differed among HLA loci, with DRB1 alleles showing the most associated TCRs and HLA-C alleles showing the fewest. In vitro tests confirmed that a few of the cytomegalovirus-associated TCR beta chains recognize cytomegalovirus antigens. The cohort was sequenced for TCR beta chains only, and without alpha or paired-chain data the features that could be detected were limited. Most TCR sequences were observed very rarely across donors, whereas some public TCRs were present in many individuals. Some IMGT-functional V segments, including TRBV6-2 and TRBV6-3, could not be distinguished by the 87-base-pair reads and were therefore excluded. When HLA alleles, especially DR and DQ, strongly co-occurred, TCR associations were difficult to assign to individual alleles. Sequencing depth was assumed to be roughly uniform across donors in the presence/absence analyses, though that assumption may not hold. In the study, 164 TCR beta chains were listed as associated with cytomegalovirus. Correlated functional status among segregating V segments might be attributable to linkage disequilibrium, but an unknown experimental factor could not be ruled out. In an earlier analysis of more than 450 of the donors, most TCR beta V segments were observed in productive rearrangements about 90% or about 30% of the time, broadly matching IMGT annotations. Because some donors lacked HLA typing at each locus, the association tests relied only on the typed subset. The authors suggested that the approach could potentially be extended to other disease states and immunological phenotypes. A further reported finding was that TCR beta sequences accurately predicted the HLA-A and HLA-B alleles for most subjects in the first cohort.

From the cysteine up to the phenylalanine, the CDR3 has a length of 16 residues. The kept DNA is CDR3 alone, 48 bases in frame from the first base. The CDR1 and CDR2 encoded by the germline V gene are MDHEN and SYDVKM. Trimming accounts for 8 bases at V and 7 bases at J, while the number of junction bases matched to no gene is 16. The sample taken for sequencing was PBMCs. In this chain, TRBV28 is recombined with TRBJ1-5, with 8 bases in between that match TRBD1. The sequence was collected from a man aged 30-40 years in good health and CMV-seropositive. The nucleotides read TGTGCCAGCCTTCGACAGGGGCGCCCCGCAGGACAGCCCCAGCATTTT. Protein translation: CASLRQGRPAGQPQHF.